The T cell receptor (beta chain) under discussion was sequenced for a study of control samples from healthy donors and cancer patients. Trimming removed 4 bases at V and 3 bases at J, with 15 bases between. This CDR3 region has 15 residues. Germline lookup yields CDR1 SGHDN and CDR2 FVKESK. TCRdb's copy holds only in-frame clones and misses some; the assay was immunoSEQ multiplex PCR. Found here are about 130,000 clones, 90% of them singletons; the top ten hold roughly 2.5%. The chain combines TRBV14 with TRBJ2-5, with TRBD2 as a possible D gene (6 bases). The clonotype originates from a man in his forties or fifties in good health. Sequenced sample: blood. The CDR3 spells CASSLLTRGKETQYF. CDR3 coding DNA: TGTGCCAGCAGCCTATTAACGCGGGGAAAAGAGACCCAGTACTTC. The full variable domain, its missing parts supplied by reference TRBV14 and TRBJ2-5, is EAGVTQFPSHSVIEKGQTVTLRCDPISGHDNLYWYRRVMGKEIKFLLHFVKESKQDESGMPNNRFLAERTGGTYSTLKVQPAELEDSGVYFCASSLLTRGKETQYFGPGTRLLVL.